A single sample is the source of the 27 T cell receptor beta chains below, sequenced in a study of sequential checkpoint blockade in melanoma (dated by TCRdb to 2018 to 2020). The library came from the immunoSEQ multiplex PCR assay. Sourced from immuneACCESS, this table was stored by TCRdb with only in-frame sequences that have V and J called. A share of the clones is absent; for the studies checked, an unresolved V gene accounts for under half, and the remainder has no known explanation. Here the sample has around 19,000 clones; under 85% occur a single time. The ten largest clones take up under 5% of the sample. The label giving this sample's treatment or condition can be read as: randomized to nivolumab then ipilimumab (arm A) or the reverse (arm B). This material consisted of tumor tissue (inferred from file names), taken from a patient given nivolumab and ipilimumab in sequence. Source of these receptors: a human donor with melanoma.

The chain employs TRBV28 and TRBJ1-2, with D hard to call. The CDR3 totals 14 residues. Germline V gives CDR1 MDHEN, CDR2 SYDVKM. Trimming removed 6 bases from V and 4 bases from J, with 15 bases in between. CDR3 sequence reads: CASSSLGPSYGYTF. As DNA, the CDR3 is TGTGCCAGCAGCTCCCTAGGGCCGAGCTATGGCTACACCTTC.

DNA of the CDR3: TGCGCCAGCAGCTTTGGACTAGCGGGCCGCACAGATACGCAGTATTTT. Protein: CASSFGLAGRTDTQYF. This rearrangement joins TRBV5-1 to TRBJ2-3, with TRBD2 identical over 11 bases. This CDR3 region has 16 residues. CDR1 SGHRS and CDR2 YFSETQ come from the germline V gene. V shed 2 bases and J 1 base; nucleotides not matched to a gene: 3. Drawing the rest from reference TRBV5-1 and TRBJ2-3, the complete variable domain is KAGVTQTPRYLIKTRGQQVTLSCSPISGHRSVSWYQQTPGQGLQFLFEYFSETQRNKGNFPGRFSGRQFSNSRSEMNVSTLELGDSALYLCASSFGLAGRTDTQYFGPGTRLTVL.

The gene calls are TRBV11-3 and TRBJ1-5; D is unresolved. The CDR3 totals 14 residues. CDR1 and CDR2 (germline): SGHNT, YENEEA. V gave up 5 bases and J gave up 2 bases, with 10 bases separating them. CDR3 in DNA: TGTGCCAGCAGCCCGATCTCTGGCAATCAGCCCCAGCATTTT. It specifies CASSPISGNQPQHF.

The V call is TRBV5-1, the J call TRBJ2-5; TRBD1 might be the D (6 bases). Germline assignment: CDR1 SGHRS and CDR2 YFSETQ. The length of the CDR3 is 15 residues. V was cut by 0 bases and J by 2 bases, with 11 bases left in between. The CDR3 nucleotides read TGCGCCAGCAGCTTGGTTGGGACACCGCAAGAGACCCAGTACTTC. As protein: CASSLVGTPQETQYF.

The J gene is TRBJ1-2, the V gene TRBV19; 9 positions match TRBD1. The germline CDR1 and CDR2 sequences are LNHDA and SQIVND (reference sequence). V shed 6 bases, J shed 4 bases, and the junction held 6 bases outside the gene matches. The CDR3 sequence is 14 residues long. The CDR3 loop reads CASRDRGLSYGYTF. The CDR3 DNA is TGTGCCAGTAGGGACAGGGGTCTTTCCTATGGCTACACCTTC.

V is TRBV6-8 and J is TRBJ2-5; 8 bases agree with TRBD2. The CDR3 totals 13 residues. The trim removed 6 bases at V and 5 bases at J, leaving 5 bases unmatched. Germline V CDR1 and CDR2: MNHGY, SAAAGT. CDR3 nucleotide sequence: TGTGCCAGCAGCATCATAGCGGGGGAGACCCAGTACTTC. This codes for CASSIIAGETQYF.

The CDR3 DNA follows: TGTGCCAGCAGTTTAGAGGGCCGCCCCATATATTTT. Translating it yields CASSLEGRPIYF. This chain links TRBV28 with TRBJ1-3, with D unclear. This CDR3 is built from 12 residues. Germline V gives CDR1 MDHEN, CDR2 SYDVKM. The V gene lost 2 bases and the J gene lost 11 bases, with 10 bases spanning the gap.

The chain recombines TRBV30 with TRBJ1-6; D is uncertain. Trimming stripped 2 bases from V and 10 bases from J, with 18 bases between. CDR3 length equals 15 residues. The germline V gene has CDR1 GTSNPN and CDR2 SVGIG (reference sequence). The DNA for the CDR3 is TGTGCCTGGAGTCTTGTAAAGGGTCGAAACTCACCCCTCCACTTT. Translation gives CAWSLVKGRNSPLHF. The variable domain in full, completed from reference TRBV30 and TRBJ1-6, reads SQTIHQWPATLVQPVGSPLSLECTVEGTSNPNLYWYRQAAGRGLQLLFYSVGIGQISSEVPQNLSASRPQDRQFILSSKKLLLSDSGFYLCAWSLVKGRNSPLHFGNGTRLTVT.

Here the CDR3 reads CASRQGAGNTIYF. As DNA, the CDR3 is TGTGCCAGCAGACAGGGGGCAGGGAACACCATATATTTT. This chain links TRBV19 with TRBJ1-3, with TRBD1 matching 10 bases. Unmatched junction bases numbered 6, after V lost 9 bases and J lost 7 bases. CDR1 LNHDA and CDR2 SQIVND come from the germline V gene (reference sequence). The CDR3 extends over 13 amino acids.

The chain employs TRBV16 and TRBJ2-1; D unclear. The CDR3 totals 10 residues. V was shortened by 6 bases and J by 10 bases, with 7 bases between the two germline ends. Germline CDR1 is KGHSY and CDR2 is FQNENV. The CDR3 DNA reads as TGTGCCAGCAGTTTTACCGAGCAGTTCTTC. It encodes CASSFTEQFF. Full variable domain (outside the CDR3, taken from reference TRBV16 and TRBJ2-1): GEEVAQTPKHLVRGEGQKAKLYCAPIKGHSYVFWYQQVLKNEFKFLISFQNENVFDETGMPKERFSAKCLPNSPCSLEIQATKLEDSAVYFCASSFTEQFFGPGTRLTVL.

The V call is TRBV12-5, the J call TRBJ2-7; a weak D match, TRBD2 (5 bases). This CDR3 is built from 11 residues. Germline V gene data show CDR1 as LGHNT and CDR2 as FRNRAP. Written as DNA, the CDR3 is TGTGCCAGCGGCTTCTCCTACGAGCAGTACTTC. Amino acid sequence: CASGFSYEQYF.

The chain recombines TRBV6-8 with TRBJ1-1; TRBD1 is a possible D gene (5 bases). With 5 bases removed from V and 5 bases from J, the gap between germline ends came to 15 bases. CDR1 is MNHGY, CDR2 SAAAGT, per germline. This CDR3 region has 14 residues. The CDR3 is CASSDLPGRTEAFF. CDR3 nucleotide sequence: TGTGCCAGCAGTGATCTACCGGGGCGTACTGAAGCTTTCTTT.

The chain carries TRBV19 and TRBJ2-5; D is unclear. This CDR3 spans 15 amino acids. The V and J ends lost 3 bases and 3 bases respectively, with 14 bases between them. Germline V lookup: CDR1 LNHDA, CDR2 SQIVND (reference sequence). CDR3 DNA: TGTGCCAGTAGTATTGGGTTCTCGGCGGAAGAGACCCAGTACTTC. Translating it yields CASSIGFSAEETQYF.

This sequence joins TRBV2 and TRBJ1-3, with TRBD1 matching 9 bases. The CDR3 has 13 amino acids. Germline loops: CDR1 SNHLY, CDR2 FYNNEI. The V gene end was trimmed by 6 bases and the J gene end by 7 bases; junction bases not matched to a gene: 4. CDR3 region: CASSPGTGNTIYF. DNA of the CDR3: TGTGCCAGCAGCCCCGGGACAGGGAACACCATATATTTT. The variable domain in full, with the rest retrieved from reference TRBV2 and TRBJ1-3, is EPEVTQTPSHQVTQMGQEVILRCVPISNHLYFYWYRQILGQKVEFLVSFYNNEISEKSEIFDDQFSVERPDGSNFTLKIRSTKLEDSAMYFCASSPGTGNTIYFGEGSWLTVV.

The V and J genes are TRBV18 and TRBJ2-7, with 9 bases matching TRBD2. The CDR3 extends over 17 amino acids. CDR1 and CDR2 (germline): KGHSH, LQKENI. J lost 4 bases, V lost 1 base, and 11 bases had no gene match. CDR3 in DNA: TGTGCCAGCTCACCACGGATACTAGCGGGTCTTTCGTACGAGCAGTACTTC. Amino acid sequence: CASSPRILAGLSYEQYF.

The CDR3 reads CASRAGGFGEQYF. CDR3 bases: TGTGCCAGTAGGGCAGGGGGCTTCGGCGAGCAGTACTTC. This sequence joins TRBV19 and TRBJ2-7, with 8 positions matching TRBD1. The V gene's germline CDR1 is LNHDA and CDR2 SQIVND (reference sequence). V dropped 6 bases and J dropped 6; count of bases not matched to a gene: 7. CDR3 size: 13 residues.

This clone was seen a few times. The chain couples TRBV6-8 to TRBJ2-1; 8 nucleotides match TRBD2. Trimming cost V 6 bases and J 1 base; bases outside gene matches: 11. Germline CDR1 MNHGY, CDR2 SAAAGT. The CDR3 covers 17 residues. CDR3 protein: CASRKSSQRGSYNEQFF. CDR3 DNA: TGTGCCAGCAGGAAATCTTCCCAGCGGGGGTCCTACAATGAGCAGTTCTTC.

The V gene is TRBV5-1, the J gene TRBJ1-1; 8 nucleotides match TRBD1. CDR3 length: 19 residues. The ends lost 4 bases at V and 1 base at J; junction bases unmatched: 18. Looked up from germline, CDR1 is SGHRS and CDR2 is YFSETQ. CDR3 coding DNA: TGCGCCAGCAGCCCCAATTTTATTCTCCCAGGGGGCCAGAACACTGAAGCTTTCTTT. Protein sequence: CASSPNFILPGGQNTEAFF.

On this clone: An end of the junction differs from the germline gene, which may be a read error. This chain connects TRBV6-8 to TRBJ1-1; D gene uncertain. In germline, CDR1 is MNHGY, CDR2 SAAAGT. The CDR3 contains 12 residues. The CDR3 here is CAISADGAEAFF. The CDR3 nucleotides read TGTGCCATCAGTGCTGATGGGGCTGAAGCTTTCTTT.

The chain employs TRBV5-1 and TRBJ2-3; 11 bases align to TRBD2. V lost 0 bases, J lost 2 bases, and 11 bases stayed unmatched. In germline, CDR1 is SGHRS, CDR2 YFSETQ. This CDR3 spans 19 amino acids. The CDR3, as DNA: TGCGCCAGCAGCTTGGCTACTGGGCTAGCGGGAGGTAACACAGATACGCAGTATTTT. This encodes CASSLATGLAGGNTDTQYF.

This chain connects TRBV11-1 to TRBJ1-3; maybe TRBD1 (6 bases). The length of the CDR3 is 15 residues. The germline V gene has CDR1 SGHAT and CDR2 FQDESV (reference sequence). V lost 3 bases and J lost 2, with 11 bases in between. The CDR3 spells CASSLSQGPGNTIYF. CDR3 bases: TGTGCCAGCAGCTTGAGTCAGGGGCCTGGAAACACCATATATTTT. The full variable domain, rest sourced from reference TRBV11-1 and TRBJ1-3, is EAEVAQSPRYKITEKSQAVAFWCDPISGHATLYWYRQILGQGPELLVQFQDESVVDDSQLPKDRFSAERLKGVDSTLKIQPAELGDSAMYLCASSLSQGPGNTIYFGEGSWLTVV.

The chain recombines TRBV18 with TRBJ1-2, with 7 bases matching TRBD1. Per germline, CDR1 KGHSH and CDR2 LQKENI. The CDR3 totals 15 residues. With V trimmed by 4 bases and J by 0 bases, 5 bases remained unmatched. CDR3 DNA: TGTGCCAGCTCACTCACAGGGGCGGCTAACTATGGCTACACCTTC. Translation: CASSLTGAANYGYTF.

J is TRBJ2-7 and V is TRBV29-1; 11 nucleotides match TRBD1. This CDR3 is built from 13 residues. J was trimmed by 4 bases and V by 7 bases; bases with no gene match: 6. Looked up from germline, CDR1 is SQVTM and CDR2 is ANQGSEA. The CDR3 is CSALGDRGYEQYF. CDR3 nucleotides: TGCAGCGCCTTAGGGGACAGGGGGTACGAGCAGTACTTC.

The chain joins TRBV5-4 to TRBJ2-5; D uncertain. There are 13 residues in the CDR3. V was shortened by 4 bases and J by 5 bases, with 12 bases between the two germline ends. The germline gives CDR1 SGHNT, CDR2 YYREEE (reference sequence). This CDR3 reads CASSGSLRETQYF. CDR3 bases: TGTGCCAGCAGCGGCAGCCTCCGGGAGACCCAGTACTTC.

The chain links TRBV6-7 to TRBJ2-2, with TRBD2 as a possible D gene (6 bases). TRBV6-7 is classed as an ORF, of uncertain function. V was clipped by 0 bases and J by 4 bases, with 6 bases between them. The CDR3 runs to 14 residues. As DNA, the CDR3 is TGTGCCAGCAGTTACTCGGAGGGCACCGGGGAGCTGTTTTTT. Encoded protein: CASSYSEGTGELFF.

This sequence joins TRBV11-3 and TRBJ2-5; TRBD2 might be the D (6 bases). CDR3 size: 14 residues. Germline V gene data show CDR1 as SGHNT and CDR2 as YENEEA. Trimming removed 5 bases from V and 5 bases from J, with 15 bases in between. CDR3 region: CASSGGTARETQYF. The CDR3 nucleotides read TGTGCCAGCAGCGGGGGGACCGCCCGCGAGACCCAGTACTTC.

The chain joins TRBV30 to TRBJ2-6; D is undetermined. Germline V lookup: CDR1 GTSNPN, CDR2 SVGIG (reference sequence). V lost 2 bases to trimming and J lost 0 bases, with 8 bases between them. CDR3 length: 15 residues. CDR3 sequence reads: CAWSQMGSGANVLTF. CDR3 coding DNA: TGTGCCTGGAGTCAGATGGGCTCTGGGGCCAACGTCCTGACTTTC.